This TCR beta chain was identified during a study of sequential checkpoint blockade in melanoma (dated by TCRdb to about 2019). At the level of the whole study: Patients were randomized 1:1 to first-line nivolumab followed by ipilimumab (arm A) or ipilimumab followed by nivolumab (arm B). Both trial sequences were followed by maintenance nivolumab.

Overall results and qualifications from the work: The response-prediction model combining TCR metrics and mutation burden needs validation in larger, independent patient cohorts.

Of note for this clone: Its antigen specificity is not known. Within one base of it there is no much larger clone, and no base qualities were kept.

What the treatment or condition label conveys for this sample: randomized to nivolumab then ipilimumab (arm A) or the reverse (arm B). No trial patient had received prior DNA-damaging chemotherapy. Live CD3+CD8+ cells negative for CD19 and CD56 were sorted from thawed PBMCs on a FACS Aria II flow cytometer. CheckMate 064, a randomized, open-label phase II trial of sequential checkpoint blockade, was the source of the samples, all of which came from patients with melanoma. Leukapheresis was used to collect peripheral blood mononuclear cells, which were then purified with Ficoll-Paque and frozen in human serum with 10% DMSO. Purity of sorted blood CD3+CD8+ cells was verified at >98% immediately after sorting, followed by DNA extraction. The germline V gene sets CDR1 to LGHNA and CDR2 to YSLEER. From the cysteine through the phenylalanine, the CDR3 covers 17 amino acids. The retained sequence is limited to the CDR3, 51 bases, with the frame set at the first base. Between the V and J ends, shortened by 4 bases and 7 bases respectively, the junction contains 22 bases.

TCRbeta CDR3 regions were immunosequenced from genomic DNA with the immunoSEQ Assay. Before high-throughput sequencing, genomic DNA was amplified using bias-controlled multiplex PCR. As for how the authors treated the data: To quantify the absolute abundance of each unique TCRbeta CDR3 region, the sequences were collapsed and filtered. Clonality was defined as 1 minus Pielou's evenness and was calculated using productive rearrangements only. Clones with significantly greater frequencies in on-treatment versus baseline samples were identified using a previously published method. TCRdb's version of the immuneACCESS table is confined to in-frame rearrangements and falls short of the full clone set. An unresolved V gene accounts for under half of the shortfall where checked; the remainder is of unknown origin. The DNA gave D and trimming, while V, J and clone size come from that table. This sample lists roughly 9,300 clones; 60% to 85% were detected once. Clones ranked in the top ten supply around 52% of the sample.

The receptor's source is a human donor with melanoma. This sample comprised CD8+ T cells sorted from blood (inferred from file names), obtained from a patient given nivolumab and ipilimumab in sequence. This receptor chain uses TRBV4-3 and TRBJ1-4, with the identity of the D gene unclear. DNA sequence: TGCGCCAGCAGCCGGATGGTTGAAGGTACCGGGAGTGAAAAACTGTTTTTT. This sequence encodes CASSRMVEGTGSEKLFF.